These T cell receptor beta chains were read from a single sample in a study of Ad26.COV2.S vaccination and SARS-CoV-2 variants. Produced via immunoSEQ multiplex PCR; TCRdb's table is partial and in-frame only. The sample lists 410,000 or so clones, roughly 90% seen once, with 12% in the top ten. The sequences come from peripheral blood, collected in a trial of Ad26.COV2.S vaccine versus placebo. All receptors come from a person aged 18-65 years who received the Ad26.COV2.S COVID-19 vaccine or a placebo. CDR3s include the opening cysteine and the closing phenylalanine or tryptophan. The D gene is left open where the match is weak. Size is omitted from some rows. Given values are once, few, many or a class for expanded clones.

v_gene	abundance	j_gene	d_gene	CDR3aa	CDR3nt
TRBV6-6	NA	TRBJ2-2	TRBD1	CATSRGQPRGGELFF	TGTGCCACCTCTAGGGGGCAACCACGAGGAGGGGAGCTGTTTTTT
TRBV30	NA	TRBJ1-1	NA	CAWSVFRRGNTEAFF	TGTGCCTGGAGTGTCTTCAGGCGGGGGAACACTGAAGCTTTCTTT
TRBV4-3	once	TRBJ1-2	NA	CASSQDSGGGYGYTF	TGCGCCAGCAGCCAAGACTCCGGGGGGGGCTATGGCTACACCTTC
TRBV7-9	NA	TRBJ2-1	NA	CASSLAKREPGNEQFF	TGTGCCAGCAGCTTAGCGAAGAGGGAGCCCGGCAATGAGCAGTTCTTC
TRBV6-5	NA	TRBJ2-3	TRBD2	CASSYLAGSTDTQYF	TGTGCCAGCAGTTATTTAGCGGGTAGCACAGATACGCAGTATTTT
TRBV6-4	NA	TRBJ1-1	NA	CASSPGANTEAFF	TGTGCCAGCAGCCCCGGAGCGAACACTGAAGCTTTCTTT
TRBV10-3	few	TRBJ2-7	TRBD2	CAIGPRTSGTYEQYF	TGTGCCATCGGACCCCGGACTAGCGGCACCTACGAGCAGTACTTC
TRBV6-2/TRBV6-3	NA	TRBJ1-1	TRBD1	CASSFPTGENTEAFF	TGTGCCAGCAGTTTTCCGACAGGGGAGAACACTGAAGCTTTCTTT
TRBV29-1	NA	TRBJ2-7	TRBD2	CSVVLSGRDYYEQYF	TGCAGCGTCGTCTTAAGCGGGAGGGACTACTACGAGCAGTACTTC
TRBV7-9	NA	TRBJ2-5	TRBD1	CASGGQKETQYF	TGTGCCAGCGGGGGACAGAAAGAGACCCAGTACTTC
TRBV27	NA	TRBJ1-1	NA	CASSFGGPYTEAFF	TGTGCCAGCAGTTTTGGTGGTCCTTACACTGAAGCTTTCTTT
TRBV2	NA	TRBJ2-5	TRBD2	CASMGGGPVETQYF	TGTGCCAGCATGGGGGGAGGGCCGGTGGAGACCCAGTACTTC